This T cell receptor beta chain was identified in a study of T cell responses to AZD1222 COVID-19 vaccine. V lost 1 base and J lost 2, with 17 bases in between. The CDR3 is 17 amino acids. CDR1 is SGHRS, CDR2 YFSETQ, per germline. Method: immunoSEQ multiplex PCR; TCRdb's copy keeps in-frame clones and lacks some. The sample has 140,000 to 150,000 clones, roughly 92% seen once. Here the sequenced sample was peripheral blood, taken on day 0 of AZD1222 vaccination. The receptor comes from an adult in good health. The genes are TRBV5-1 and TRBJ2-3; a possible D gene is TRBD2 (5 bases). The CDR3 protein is CASSLSGSVYSTDTQYF. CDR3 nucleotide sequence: TGCGCCAGCAGCTTGTCGGGGTCGGTCTACTCCACAGATACGCAGTATTTT. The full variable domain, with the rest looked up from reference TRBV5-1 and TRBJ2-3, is KAGVTQTPRYLIKTRGQQVTLSCSPISGHRSVSWYQQTPGQGLQFLFEYFSETQRNKGNFPGRFSGRQFSNSRSEMNVSTLELGDSALYLCASSLSGSVYSTDTQYFGPGTRLTVL.